This T cell receptor (beta chain) was identified during a study of T cell responses to AZD1222 COVID-19 vaccine. This clone occurred once. Germline V gene data show CDR1 as SGHTA and CDR2 as FQGNSA. CDR3 length: 15 amino acids. The V gene end was trimmed by 7 bases and the J gene end by 4 bases; junction bases not matched to a gene: 12. Only in-frame clones appear in the TCRdb table, and some are missing; sequencing was by immunoSEQ multiplex PCR. The sample lists about 48,000 clones, about 86% occurring once. The sequence was collected from an adult who received the AZD1222 COVID-19 vaccine. Here the sequenced sample was peripheral blood, taken 28 days after the second AZD1222 dose. The J gene is TRBJ2-7, the V gene TRBV7-2, with 8 bases matching TRBD2. CDR3 sequence: CASNSAGTRGYEQYF. DNA for the CDR3: TGTGCCAGCAACTCAGCCGGGACTAGGGGGTACGAGCAGTACTTC.